The following is a T cell receptor beta chain sequence with its context. The method was immunoSEQ multiplex PCR; TCRdb's version includes in-frame clones alone and lacks a portion of them. The data contain 65,000 to 95,000 clones, about 88% of them singletons. The data belong to a study of control samples from healthy donors and cancer patients. The V gene's germline CDR1 is SGHTA and CDR2 FQGNSA. The CDR3 length is 16 residues. V trimming: 4 bases; J trimming: 2 bases; junction bases outside the gene matches: 7. The chain carries TRBV7-2 and TRBJ2-7, with 11 nucleotides matching TRBD2. The sample consisted of blood. This receptor was identified in a man in his fifties in good health. CDR3 protein: CASSYQLAGAPYEQYF. CDR3 DNA: TGTGCCAGCAGCTACCAACTAGCGGGGGCCCCCTACGAGCAGTACTTC.